This TCR beta chain was captured by sequencing in a study of cytomegalovirus exposure and HLA in healthy donors. Germline values: CDR1 MNHNY, CDR2 SVGAGI (reference sequence). The CDR3 sequence is 14 residues long. Trimming removed 4 bases at V and 4 bases at J, with 13 bases between. Primers: 60 Vbeta forward and 13 Jbeta reverse. Data came from immunoSEQ multiplex PCR; TCRdb stores just in-frame clones and leaves some out. The sample totals some 83,000 clones. The clonotype comes from a woman aged 25 to 39 in good health and CMV-seronegative. Source material: PBMCs. The chain uses TRBV6-6 and TRBJ1-1, with D perhaps TRBD1 (5 bases). In nucleotides, the CDR3 is TGTGCCAGCAGTTCCCTGGGGGACTCCACTGAAGCTTTCTTT. Encoded protein: CASSSLGDSTEAFF.